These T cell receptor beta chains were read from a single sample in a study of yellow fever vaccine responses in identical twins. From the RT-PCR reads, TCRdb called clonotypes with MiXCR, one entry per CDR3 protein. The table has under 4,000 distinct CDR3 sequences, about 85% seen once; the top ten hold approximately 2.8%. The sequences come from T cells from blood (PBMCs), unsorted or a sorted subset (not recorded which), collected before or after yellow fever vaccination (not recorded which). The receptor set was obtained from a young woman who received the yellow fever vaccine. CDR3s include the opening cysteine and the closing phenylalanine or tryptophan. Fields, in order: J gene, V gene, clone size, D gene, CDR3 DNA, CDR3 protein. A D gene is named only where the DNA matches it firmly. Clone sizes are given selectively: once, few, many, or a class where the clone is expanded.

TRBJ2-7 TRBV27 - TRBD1 TGTGCCAGCAGTTCCCGGGACAGCAACGAGCAGTACTTC CASSSRDSNEQYF
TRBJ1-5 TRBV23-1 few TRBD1 TGCGCCAGCCGCCCGGGACAGAGCAATCAGCCCCAGCATTTT CASRPGQSNQPQHF
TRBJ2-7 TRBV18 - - TGTGCCAGCTCATTCGAGCTGGGGGATATATCCTACGAGCAGTACTTC CASSFELGDISYEQYF
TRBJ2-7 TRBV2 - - TGTGCCAGCAGCGTAGCCTCCTACGAGCAGTACTTC CASSVASYEQYF
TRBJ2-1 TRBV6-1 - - TGTGCCAGCAACCCTGGGCCAACGAGCAATGAGCAGTTCTTC CASNPGPTSNEQFF
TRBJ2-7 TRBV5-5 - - TGTGCCAGCAGCTTGGAGGCCAGTTTCTACGAGCAGTACTTC CASSLEASFYEQYF
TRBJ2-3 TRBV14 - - TGTGCCAGCAGCCAAGATCCGTTTTCGCAGTATTTT CASSQDPFSQYF
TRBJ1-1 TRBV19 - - TGTGCCAGTACCCAAGTAAAGGGGTCGCGCTTGCTCGAAGCTTTCTTT CASTQVKGSRLLEAFF
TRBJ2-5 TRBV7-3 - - TGTGCCAGCAGCTTAACCCTTGGGGCGGAGGAGGTGGAGACCCAGTACTTC CASSLTLGAEEVETQYF
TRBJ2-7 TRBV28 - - TGTGCCAGCAGTACCGGAGGCGGTTGGGAGCAGTACTTC CASSTGGGWEQYF
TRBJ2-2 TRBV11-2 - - TGTGCCAGCAGCTCATACCAAGCCGGGGAGCTGTTTTTT CASSSYQAGELFF